The 22 T cell receptor delta chains presented below share a single source sample, sequenced in a study of Vδ1+ human thymocytes (dated by TCRdb to about 2018). The paper's findings and limits, for the study overall: The thymic TRG and TRD repertoires appeared highly polyclonal, with Gaussian CDR3 length distributions, in contrast to the oligoclonal repertoires of peripheral blood.

No antigen is known for these receptors. Sequencing was carried out with an Illumina MiSeq. RNA extraction was performed with the RNeasy mini kit, and reverse transcription was done with Superscript III. To generate the CDR3 amplicons, a multiplex PCR was run using pooled V-gene forward primers together with a constant-region reverse primer that carried Illumina adaptor overhangs. After TCRdb called clones again from the public reads with CATT, rows with identical DNA were merged. The sample profile shows over 20,000 delta-chain clones; roughly 8% of them were found once. The ten largest clones add up to 0.75% to 1% of the sample. Material: Vdelta1+ gamma-delta thymocytes from the thymus. Read against the paper, the sample's cell subset or site label means: FACS-sorted CD3+ TCRalphabeta- TCRVdelta1+ TCRVdelta2- thymocytes. Every receptor here comes from a child younger than two who had congenital heart surgery.

This clone has more than one count but fewer than ten. The chain carries TRDV1 and TRDJ1, with TRDD3 matching 9 bases. CDR1 TSWWSYY and CDR2 QGS come from the germline V gene. The trim removed 5 bases at V and 10 bases at J, leaving 20 bases unmatched. This CDR3 has 17 amino acids. The chain's CDR3 is CALGRDGLPRGIQRLIF. Here the CDR3 DNA reads TGTGCTCTTGGGCGCGATGGCCTTCCCCGGGGGATACAGAGACTCATCTTT.

The chain is built from TRDV1 and TRDJ1; 10 bases are shared with TRDD3. The CDR3 spans 24 residues. Germline V gene sequence: CDR1 TSWWSYY, CDR2 QGS. V shed 2 bases and J 0 bases; nucleotides not matched to a gene: 27. The CDR3, as DNA: TGTGCTCTTGGGGAAGGTCAAGGGTCCTACTCCCCACTGGGGGATCCTGCTCACACCGATAAACTCATCTTT. Protein product: CALGEGQGSYSPLGDPAHTDKLIF.

This sequence joins TRDV1 and TRDJ1; 13 bases agree with TRDD3. The J gene, absent from TCRdb, was called here by matching the DNA to germline. CDR3 length equals 23 residues. The trim removed 1 base at V and 1 base at J, leaving 21 bases unmatched. CDR1 is TSWWSYY, CDR2 QGS, per germline. CDR3 residues: CALGERKGLHRLGDTQGTDKLIF. The CDR3 region has the DNA TGTGCTCTTGGGGAACGAAAGGGCCTCCATAGACTGGGGGATACGCAGGGCACCGATAAACTCATCTTT.

There are a few counts of this clone. The gene calls are TRDV1 and TRDJ1; D might be TRDD3 (6 bases). The CDR3 runs 19 residues. V lost 0 bases, J lost 1 base, and 21 bases lay in between. The V gene's germline CDR1 is TSWWSYY and CDR2 QGS. The CDR3 DNA follows: TGTGCTCTTGGGGAACTAATTTACATTGGGGGCCAGATCACCGATAAACTCATCTTT. Amino acid sequence: CALGELIYIGGQITDKLIF.

The rearrangement links TRDV1 to TRDJ1; TRDD3 agrees at 8 bases. The CDR3 is 20 amino acids. From germline, CDR1 is TSWWSYY and CDR2 QGS. The V segment lost 3 bases and the J segment 2 bases; nucleotides outside the gene matches: 20. CDR3 region: CALGDPPLRLCLGETDKLIF. DNA for the CDR3: TGTGCTCTTGGGGACCCACCCCTTAGGCTATGTCTGGGGGAGACCGATAAACTCATCTTT.

V and J are TRDV1 and TRDJ1; 8 bases align to TRDD3. The CDR3 loop spans 22 amino acids. Germline V lookup: CDR1 TSWWSYY, CDR2 QGS. The V segment lost 1 base and the J segment 0 bases; nucleotides outside the gene matches: 22. The CDR3 coding sequence is TGTGCTCTTGGGGAACCCAAATCCATCGTACTGGGGGGCGCCGGGTACACCGATAAACTCATCTTT. This sequence encodes CALGEPKSIVLGGAGYTDKLIF.

The chain links TRDV1 to TRDJ1; 10 positions agree with TRDD3. No J gene was available from TCRdb, and it was assigned here by a germline match of the DNA. The J segment lost 1 base and the V segment lost 1 base, leaving 30 bases of the junction unmatched. The CDR3 contains 25 residues. Germline lookup yields CDR1 TSWWSYY and CDR2 QGS. The CDR3 is CALGEPTHSRRVMLGDTLVTDKLIF. DNA for the CDR3: TGTGCTCTTGGGGAACCGACCCATTCCCGCAGGGTAATGTTGGGGGATACTTTGGTCACCGATAAACTCATCTTT.

This clone was found a few times. The genes are TRDV1 and TRDJ1; the match to TRDD3 covers 13 bases. Germline V gene sequence: CDR1 TSWWSYY, CDR2 QGS. V lost 1 base and J lost 1; bases outside the gene matches: 18. The CDR3 contains 22 residues. The CDR3, as DNA: TGTGCTCTTGGGGAACCGTCTTCCCGTACTGGGGGATACGGTGGATCCACCGATAAACTCATCTTT. Translated: CALGEPSSRTGGYGGSTDKLIF.

The chain combines TRDV1 with TRDJ1, with TRDD3 identical over 8 bases. TCRdb gives no J gene; it was assigned here by matching the DNA to germline. The V segment lost 1 base and the J segment 0 bases; nucleotides outside the gene matches: 4. CDR3 length equals 16 residues. Germline CDR1 TSWWSYY, CDR2 QGS. CDR3 sequence (DNA): TGTGCTCTTGGGGAACCTGGGGGAGAGTACACCGATAAACTCATCTTT. Its translation is CALGEPGGEYTDKLIF.

This clone was seen a handful of times. This sample includes further DNA sequences coding for the same CDR3. The V and J genes are TRDV1 and TRDJ1, with 10 bases aligning to TRDD3. The CDR3 loop spans 17 amino acids. V lost 1 base to trimming and J lost 2 bases; unmatched junction nucleotides: 7. Germline V gene lookup returns CDR1 TSWWSYY and CDR2 QGS. In DNA form, the CDR3 reads TGTGCTCTTGGGGAACGTGGGGGATACCCGTATACCGATAAACTCATCTTT. Residues: CALGERGGYPYTDKLIF.

The chain carries TRDV1 and TRDJ1, with 11 bases matching TRDD3. CDR1 and CDR2 (germline): TSWWSYY, QGS. J was trimmed by 2 bases and V by 1 base; bases with no gene match: 12. CDR3 length equals 19 residues. The DNA for the CDR3 is TGTGCTCTTGGGGAACCTCGTATTGGTGGGGGATACGGGACCGATAAACTCATCTTT. Translation gives CALGEPRIGGGYGTDKLIF.

V gene TRDV1 combines with J gene TRDJ1; D tentatively fits TRDD2 or TRDD3 (7 bases each). Germline V lookup: CDR1 TSWWSYY, CDR2 QGS. The CDR3 is 20 residues long. With 6 bases removed from V and 0 bases from J, the gap between germline ends came to 29 bases. DNA for the CDR3: TGTGCTCTTGGAGAGCCTTCCTCTTATTCGGGGGGATTATACACCGATAAACTCATCTTT. It yields the protein CALGEPSSYSGGLYTDKLIF.

The chain combines TRDV1 with TRDJ2; 12 bases are a match to TRDD3. Trimming took 5 bases from V and 6 from J; bases not matched to a gene: 19. Germline lookup yields CDR1 TSWWSYY and CDR2 QGS. The CDR3 totals 20 residues. In nucleotides, the CDR3 is TGTGCTCTTGGGAACGAGGGGTCTACAGCCCTGGGGGATACGGCAGCACAACTCTTCTTT. This sequence encodes CALGNEGSTALGDTAAQLFF.

Although no V gene was called, TRDJ1 is the J gene; whether TRDD3, the table's D call, matches the DNA was not checked. The CDR3 loop spans 20 amino acids. CDR3 DNA: TGTGCCTGTGACACCCTTCCCTCAATCTCCGGGGGATATTGCGCCGATAAACTCATCTTT. This translates into CACDTLPSISGGYCADKLIF.

This clone was counted between two and nine times. This rearrangement joins TRDV1 to TRDJ1, with 12 bases identical to TRDD3. The CDR3 sequence is 18 residues long. CDR1 TSWWSYY and CDR2 QGS come from the germline V gene. J was trimmed by 9 bases and V by 2 bases; bases with no gene match: 16. The CDR3 region is CALGESPSYTLGDTELIF. DNA of the CDR3: TGTGCTCTTGGGGAATCTCCTTCCTACACTCTGGGGGATACGGAACTCATCTTT.

This clone was seen a few times. The genes are TRDV2 and TRDJ1, with 8 bases matching TRDD3. Trimming cost V 8 bases and J 0 bases; bases outside gene matches: 13. Per germline, CDR1 GEAIGNYY and CDR2 EKD. CDR3 length equals 16 residues. The CDR3 DNA sequence: TGTGCCTCCTTATGTACTGGGGGCCTCTACACCGATAAACTCATCTTT. This gives the protein CASLCTGGLYTDKLIF.

Only a few counts were recorded for this clone. The chain employs TRDV1 and TRDJ1; 7 positions agree with TRDD2. The CDR3 extends over 19 amino acids. Unmatched junction bases numbered 22, after V lost 0 bases and J lost 9 bases. Germline loops: CDR1 TSWWSYY, CDR2 QGS. The CDR3 reads CALGELGSLPGAGGPQLIF. CDR3 sequence (DNA): TGTGCTCTTGGGGAACTAGGGAGCCTTCCTGGTGCAGGGGGTCCACAACTCATCTTT.

The rearrangement uses TRAV29/DV5 and TRDJ1; the D gene is possibly TRDD3 (5 bases). The J gene, absent from TCRdb, was called here by matching the DNA to germline. The germline gives CDR1 NSMFDY, CDR2 ISSIKDK. Trimming pared 0 bases from V and 4 bases from J, leaving 22 bases between. The CDR3 has 17 residues. CDR3 bases: TGTGCAGCAAGCGAAAGGGGGTACAGGCGGGTCAACGATAAACTCATCTTT. Its protein product is CAASERGYRRVNDKLIF.

The sample holds one count of this clone. V usage is TRDV1 and J usage is TRDJ1, with 10 bases aligning to TRDD3. TCRdb records no J gene; here it was assigned by comparing the DNA to germline. Germline values: CDR1 TSWWSYY, CDR2 QGS. The CDR3 spans 16 residues. Trimming at V came to 5 bases and at J to 5 bases, leaving 11 bases not matched to a gene. DNA for the CDR3: TGTGCTCTTGGGTCACCTACGGGGGATACGTCGGATAAACTCATCTTT. It encodes CALGSPTGDTSDKLIF.

The chain combines TRDV1 with TRDJ1; 7 bases are shared with TRDD3. The CDR3 spans 17 residues. V shed 2 bases, J shed 0 bases, and the junction held 9 bases outside the gene matches. CDR1 is TSWWSYY, CDR2 QGS, per germline. The CDR3 nucleotides are TGTGCTCTTGGGGAAGGCCCTGGGGGCCCGTACACCGATAAACTCATCTTT. This encodes CALGEGPGGPYTDKLIF.

This chain connects TRDV1 to TRDJ1; tentatively, D is TRDD3 (6 bases). Per the germline V gene, CDR1 is TSWWSYY and CDR2 is QGS. The CDR3 loop spans 16 amino acids. V was cut by 3 bases and J by 3 bases, with 17 bases left in between. Here the CDR3 reads CALGETTLGPPDKLIF. The DNA for the CDR3 is TGTGCTCTTGGGGAGACTACCCTGGGGCCCCCCGATAAACTCATCTTT.

The chain couples TRDV1 to TRDJ1; 9 bases agree with TRDD3. There are 20 residues in the CDR3. J gave up 0 bases and V 0 bases, and 14 bases lay outside the gene matches. Germline V gives CDR1 TSWWSYY, CDR2 QGS. CDR3 protein: CALGELSCTGGPMYTDKLIF. The CDR3 bases are TGTGCTCTTGGGGAACTCTCTTGTACTGGGGGACCCATGTACACCGATAAACTCATCTTT.